This T cell receptor (beta chain) was observed in a study of shared clonotypes between healthy human individuals. Clones were sequenced by immunoSEQ multiplex PCR, and TCRdb holds only the in-frame ones, with some missing. The data contain over a million clones, 96% of them singletons. CDR3 length: 14 amino acids. V was pared by 4 bases and J by 6 bases, with 15 bases between. The germline CDR1 and CDR2 sequences are MNHEY and SMNVEV (reference sequence). CD4+ cells underwent separation, giving CD45RA+ naive and CD45RA-negative memory subsets. V gene TRBV27 combines with J gene TRBJ1-2, with D possibly being TRBD1 (5 bases). The sample consisted of naive CD4+ T cells sorted from blood. This sample's subset: CD45RA+ positively selected. The clonotype originates from a man aged 25-45 years in good health. This CDR3 is CASSSSGWIDGYTF. CDR3 DNA: TGTGCCAGCAGTTCTTCAGGGTGGATCGATGGCTACACCTTC.